Below, one T cell receptor beta chain is given with its context. Depths of 1 in 200,000 to 1 in 1 million T cells were the sequencing target. The method was immunoSEQ multiplex PCR; TCRdb's version includes in-frame clones alone and lacks a portion of them. The table lists roughly 200,000 clones, approximately 68% of them singletons. The record originates from a study of cytotoxic CD8 clonotypes in ibrutinib-treated CLL. The V gene's germline CDR1 is MDHEN and CDR2 SYDVKM. The CDR3 runs 17 residues. The V gene end was trimmed by 4 bases and the J gene end by 2 bases; junction bases not matched to a gene: 9.

This receptor was taken from a human donor with chronic lymphocytic leukemia. The chain joins TRBV28 to TRBJ2-3, with 10 bases lining up with TRBD2. Here the sequenced sample was PBMCs, taken after 24 months of ibrutinib treatment. CDR3 DNA sequence: TGTGCCAGCAGTTCTGGGGGTACTAGCGGGATCACAGATACGCAGTATTTT. Its protein product is CASSSGGTSGITDTQYF.